This TCR beta chain was observed in a study of OX40 agonist ivuxolimab in advanced cancers. Turning to the overall study: Ivuxolimab was an agonistic, fully human IgG2 monoclonal antibody directed against OX40 (CD134), a costimulatory receptor. Intravenous ivuxolimab was administered to patients every 2 weeks at six dose levels: 0.01, 0.1, 0.3, 1.5, 3 and 10 mg/kg. Peripheral TCRbeta sequencing was intended to test whether TCR sequence diversity was altered and clonal T-cell expansion was caused by ivuxolimab. Partial responses occurred in three dose-escalation patients: two with cutaneous melanoma and one with hepatocellular carcinoma. Patients were allowed to have had prior anti-PD-1, anti-PD-L1 or anti-CTLA-4 therapy, and approximately 40% of the dose-escalation patients had been treated with checkpoint inhibitors. The paper reports the monotherapy dose-escalation portion (N of about 50 patients) of the phase I ivuxolimab trial. In the dose-escalation cohort, around four fifths of patients were male, and the mean age was roughly 60 years with a range of 23 to 79. Of the 50 to 55 patients in dose escalation, some 20 had hepatocellular carcinoma, about 15 had melanoma, 9 had renal cell carcinoma and 9 had head and neck cancer. The paper as a whole reports these results and caveats: Low levels of normalized T-cell clonal expansion were also seen in some nonresponding patients. On average, CD8+ T cells showed more expanded clones than CD4+ T cells after ivuxolimab. In the 0.1-3.0 mg/kg groups, partial responders were among the patients with the lowest normalized peripheral clonal expansion, particularly in CD8+ T cells. Antigen specificity was not determined for the clonally expanded peripheral T cells. At doses of 0.1 to 3.0 mg/kg, clonal expansion of both CD4+ and CD8+ blood T cells was observed from baseline to week 6.

Genomic DNA was isolated from the sorted cells so that the TCRbeta CDR3 region could be sequenced. The immunoSEQ Assay was used for sequencing of TCRbeta CDR3 regions. The table comes from immuneACCESS by way of TCRdb, which keeps in-frame sequences with V and J called. Part of the clones is missing from these tables; in studies checked, under half for an unresolved V gene and the rest for unknown reasons. The sample table contains about 50,000 clones; only one count was recorded for 65% to 85% of them. The ten largest account for over 1.1% of the sample. The germline V gene yields MGHRA for CDR1 and YSYEKL for CDR2. From cysteine to phenylalanine, the CDR3 is 18 amino acids long. Only CDR3 DNA remains: 54 bases, in frame from the first base. The V end gives up 1 base and the J end 6 bases, leaving 12 bases in the junction not matched to a gene. As for this clone: Its antigen target is currently unknown. One base away there is no much larger clone; base qualities are not given.

The trial excluded patients who had a history of autoimmune disease or were on systemic immunosuppression. Peripheral blood for TCR sequencing was collected from all dose cohorts at baseline, on cycle 4 day 1, and on cycle 7 day 1. Samples came from an open-label, multicenter, first-in-human phase I dose-escalation trial of ivuxolimab. Adults with locally advanced or metastatic melanoma, renal cell carcinoma, hepatocellular carcinoma or head and neck squamous cell carcinoma were enrolled in the trial. Before TCR sequencing, CD4+ T cells and CD8+ T cells were sorted from peripheral blood as separate populations.

The sample here was CD4+ or CD8+ T cells sorted from blood, taken in a trial of the OX40 agonist ivuxolimab. The clonotype originates from an adult with an advanced solid tumor such as melanoma, head and neck, liver or kidney cancer. The chain is assembled from TRBV4-1 and TRBJ2-3; 11 middle bases align to TRBD2. The CDR3 reads as follows: CASSQVASGRIGEDTQYF. The DNA reads as follows: TGCGCCAGCAGCCAAGTGGCTAGCGGGAGGATAGGGGAGGATACGCAGTATTTT.